The 4 T cell receptor beta chains below come from one sample, sequenced in a study of control samples from healthy donors and cancer patients. Assay: immunoSEQ multiplex PCR; the TCRdb copy retains only in-frame clones and omits some. The sample has under 150,000 clones, approximately 90% seen once. Sequenced input: blood. The receptors stem from a woman between 65 and 79 years old in good health.

This chain connects TRBV7-2 to TRBJ2-3, with 7 bases fitting TRBD2. V lost 0 bases, J lost 4 bases, and 4 bases stayed unmatched. Germline CDR1 reads SGHTA; CDR2 reads FQGNSA. The CDR3 is 15 residues long. CDR3 loop: CASSLARGGPDTQYF. The CDR3 bases are TGTGCCAGCAGCTTAGCGCGGGGAGGGCCAGATACGCAGTATTTT.

This clone was observed once. This chain links TRBV6-5 with TRBJ2-1; 7 bases are a match to TRBD1. The trim removed 2 bases at V and 7 bases at J, leaving 8 bases unmatched. The CDR3 has 15 amino acids. Germline-derived CDR1 and CDR2 are MNHEY and SVGAGI. The CDR3 DNA sequence: TGTGCCAGCAGTTACAGGGGGCGGTCGGTGAATGAGCAGTTCTTC. This encodes CASSYRGRSVNEQFF.

The V and J genes are TRBV18 and TRBJ1-2; maybe TRBD1 (5 bases). This CDR3 contains 13 residues. The germline gives CDR1 KGHSH, CDR2 LQKENI. V shed 4 bases and J shed 2 bases, with 8 bases lying between them. CDR3 in amino acids: CASSLRQNYGYTF. CDR3 nucleotides: TGTGCCAGCTCACTAAGACAGAACTATGGCTACACCTTC.

This sequence joins TRBV27 and TRBJ1-5, with D possibly being TRBD1 (5 bases). V shed 6 bases and J shed 3 bases, with 12 bases lying between them. The CDR3 loop spans 14 amino acids. In germline, CDR1 is MNHEY, CDR2 SMNVEV (reference sequence). The CDR3 spells CASRGTADNQPQHF. DNA for the CDR3: TGTGCCAGCAGGGGGACGGCCGACAATCAGCCCCAGCATTTT.